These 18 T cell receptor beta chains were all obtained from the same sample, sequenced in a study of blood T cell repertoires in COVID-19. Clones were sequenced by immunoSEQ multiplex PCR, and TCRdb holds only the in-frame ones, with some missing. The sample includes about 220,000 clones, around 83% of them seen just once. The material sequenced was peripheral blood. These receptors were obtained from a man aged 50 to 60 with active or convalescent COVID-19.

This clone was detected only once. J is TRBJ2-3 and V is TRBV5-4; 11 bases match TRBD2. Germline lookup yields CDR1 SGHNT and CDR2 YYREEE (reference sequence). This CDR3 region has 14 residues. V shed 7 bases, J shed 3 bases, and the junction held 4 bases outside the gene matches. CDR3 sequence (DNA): TGTGCCAGCGCTTCTAGCGGGGGGACAGATACGCAGTATTTT. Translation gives CASASSGGTDTQYF.

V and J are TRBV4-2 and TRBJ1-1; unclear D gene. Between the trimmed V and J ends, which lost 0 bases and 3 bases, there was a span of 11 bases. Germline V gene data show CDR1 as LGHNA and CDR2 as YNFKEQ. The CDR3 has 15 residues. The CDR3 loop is CASSQDSGQDTEAFF. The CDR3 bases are TGTGCCAGCAGCCAAGACAGTGGGCAGGACACTGAAGCTTTCTTT.

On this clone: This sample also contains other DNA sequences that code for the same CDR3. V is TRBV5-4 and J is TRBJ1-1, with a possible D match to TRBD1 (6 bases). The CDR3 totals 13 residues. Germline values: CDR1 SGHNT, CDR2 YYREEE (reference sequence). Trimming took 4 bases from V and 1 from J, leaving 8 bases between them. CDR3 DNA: TGTGCCAGCAGCCAGGGACAGAACACTGAAGCTTTCTTT. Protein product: CASSQGQNTEAFF.

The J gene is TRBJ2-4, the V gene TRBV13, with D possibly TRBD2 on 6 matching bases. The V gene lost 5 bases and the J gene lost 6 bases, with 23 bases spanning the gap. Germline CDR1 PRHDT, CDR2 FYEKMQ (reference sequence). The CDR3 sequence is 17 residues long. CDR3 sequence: CASSPPLSPGRGNIQYF. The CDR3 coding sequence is TGTGCCAGCAGCCCCCCCCTCTCCCCAGGGCGGGGAAACATTCAGTACTTC.

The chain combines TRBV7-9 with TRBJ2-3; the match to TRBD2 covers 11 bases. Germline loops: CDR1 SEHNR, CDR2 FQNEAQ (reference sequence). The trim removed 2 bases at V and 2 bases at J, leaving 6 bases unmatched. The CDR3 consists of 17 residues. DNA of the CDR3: TGTGCCAGCAGCTTACGGCTAGCGGGAGGTTTCACAGATACGCAGTATTTT. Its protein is CASSLRLAGGFTDTQYF.

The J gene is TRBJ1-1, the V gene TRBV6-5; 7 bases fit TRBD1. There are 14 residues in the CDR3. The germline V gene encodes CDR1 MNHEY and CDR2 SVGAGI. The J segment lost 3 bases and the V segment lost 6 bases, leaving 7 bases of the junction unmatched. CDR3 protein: CASRYRGLHTEAFF. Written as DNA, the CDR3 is TGTGCCAGCAGGTACAGGGGACTCCACACTGAAGCTTTCTTT.

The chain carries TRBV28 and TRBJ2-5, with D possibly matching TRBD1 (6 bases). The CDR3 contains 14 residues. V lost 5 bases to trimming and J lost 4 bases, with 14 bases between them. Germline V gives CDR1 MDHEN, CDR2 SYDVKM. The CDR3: CASSRSGTPETQYF. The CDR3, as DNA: TGTGCCAGCAGTCGATCCGGGACACCAGAGACCCAGTACTTC.

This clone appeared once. CDR3 DNA: TGTGCCAGCAGCTTGGGAGGAAATCGCTACACCTTC. Translating gives CASSLGGNRYTF. The V gene is TRBV5-4, the J gene TRBJ1-2, with D uncertain. The CDR3 loop spans 12 amino acids. V lost 0 bases and J 9 bases, leaving 9 bases between the germline ends. Germline V gene sequence: CDR1 SGHNT, CDR2 YYREEE (reference sequence).

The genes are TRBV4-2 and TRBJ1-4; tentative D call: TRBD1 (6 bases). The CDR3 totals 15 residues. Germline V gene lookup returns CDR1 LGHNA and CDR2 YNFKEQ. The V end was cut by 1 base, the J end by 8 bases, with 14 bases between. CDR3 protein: CASSQGSQGQEKLFF. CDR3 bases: TGTGCCAGCAGCCAAGGCTCGCAGGGGCAAGAAAAACTGTTTTTT.

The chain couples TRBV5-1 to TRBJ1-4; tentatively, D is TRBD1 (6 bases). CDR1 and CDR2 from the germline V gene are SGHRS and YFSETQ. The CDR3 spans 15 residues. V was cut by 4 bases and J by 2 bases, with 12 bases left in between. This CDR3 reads CASSPDRGTNEKLFF. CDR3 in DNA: TGCGCCAGCAGCCCGGACAGAGGTACTAATGAAAAACTGTTTTTT.

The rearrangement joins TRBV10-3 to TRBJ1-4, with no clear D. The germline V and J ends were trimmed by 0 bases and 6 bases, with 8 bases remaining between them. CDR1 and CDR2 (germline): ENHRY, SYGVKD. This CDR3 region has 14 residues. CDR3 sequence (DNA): TGTGCCATCAGTGAGTCGGAGGGCGATGAAAAACTGTTTTTT. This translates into CAISESEGDEKLFF.

The CDR3 loop is CASSPQGGNTIYF. The CDR3 region has the DNA TGTGCCAGCAGCCCCCAGGGAGGAAACACCATATATTTT. The chain couples TRBV3-1 (or the pseudogene TRBV3-2) to TRBJ1-3; D perhaps matches TRBD1 (5 bases). Germline CDR1 LGHDT, CDR2 YNNKEL (reference sequence). The V gene lost 4 bases and the J gene lost 4 bases, with 8 bases spanning the gap. The CDR3 consists of 13 residues.

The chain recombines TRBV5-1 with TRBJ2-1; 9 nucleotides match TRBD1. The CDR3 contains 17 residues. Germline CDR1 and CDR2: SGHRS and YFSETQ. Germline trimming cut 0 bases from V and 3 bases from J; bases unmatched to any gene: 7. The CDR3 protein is CASSLGVRTGDYNEQFF. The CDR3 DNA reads TGCGCCAGCAGCTTGGGGGTTAGGACAGGGGACTACAATGAGCAGTTCTTC. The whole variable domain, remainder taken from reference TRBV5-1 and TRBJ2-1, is KAGVTQTPRYLIKTRGQQVTLSCSPISGHRSVSWYQQTPGQGLQFLFEYFSETQRNKGNFPGRFSGRQFSNSRSEMNVSTLELGDSALYLCASSLGVRTGDYNEQFFGPGTRLTVL.

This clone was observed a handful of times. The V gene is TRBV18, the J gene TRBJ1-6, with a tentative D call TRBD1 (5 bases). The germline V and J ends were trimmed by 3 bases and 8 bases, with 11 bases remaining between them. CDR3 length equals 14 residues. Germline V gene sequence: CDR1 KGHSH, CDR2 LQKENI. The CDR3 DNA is TGTGCCAGCTCACCGGGCCGGGGGGATTCACCCCTCCACTTT. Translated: CASSPGRGDSPLHF.

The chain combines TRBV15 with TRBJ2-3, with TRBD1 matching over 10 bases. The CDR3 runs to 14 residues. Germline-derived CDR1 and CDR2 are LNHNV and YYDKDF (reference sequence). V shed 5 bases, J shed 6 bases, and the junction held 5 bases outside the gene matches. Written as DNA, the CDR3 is TGTGCCACCAGCCACCGACAGGGGGCGGATACGCAGTATTTT. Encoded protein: CATSHRQGADTQYF.

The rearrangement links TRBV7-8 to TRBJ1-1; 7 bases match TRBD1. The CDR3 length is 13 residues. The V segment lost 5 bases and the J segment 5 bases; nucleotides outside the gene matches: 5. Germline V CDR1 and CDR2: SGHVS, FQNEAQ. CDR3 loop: CASSRGGSTEAFF. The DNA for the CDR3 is TGTGCCAGCAGCCGAGGGGGCTCGACTGAAGCTTTCTTT. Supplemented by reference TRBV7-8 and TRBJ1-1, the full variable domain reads GAGVSQSPRYKVAKRGQDVALRCDPISGHVSLFWYQQALGQGPEFLTYFQNEAQLDKSGLPSDRFFAERPEGSVSTLKIQRTQQEDSAVYLCASSRGGSTEAFFGQGTRLTVV.

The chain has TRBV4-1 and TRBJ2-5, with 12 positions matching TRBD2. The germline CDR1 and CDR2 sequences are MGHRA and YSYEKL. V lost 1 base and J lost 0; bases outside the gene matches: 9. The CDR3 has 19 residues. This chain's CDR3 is CASSQGRTSGVWYQETQYF. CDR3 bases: TGCGCCAGCAGCCAAGGCAGGACTAGCGGGGTATGGTACCAAGAGACCCAGTACTTC.

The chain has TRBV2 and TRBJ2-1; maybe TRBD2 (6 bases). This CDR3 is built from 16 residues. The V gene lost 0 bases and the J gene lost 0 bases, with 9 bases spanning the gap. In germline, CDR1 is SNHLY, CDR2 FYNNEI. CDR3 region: CASSEAGRSSYNEQFF. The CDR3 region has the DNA TGTGCCAGCAGTGAAGCGGGGAGGAGCTCCTACAATGAGCAGTTCTTC.